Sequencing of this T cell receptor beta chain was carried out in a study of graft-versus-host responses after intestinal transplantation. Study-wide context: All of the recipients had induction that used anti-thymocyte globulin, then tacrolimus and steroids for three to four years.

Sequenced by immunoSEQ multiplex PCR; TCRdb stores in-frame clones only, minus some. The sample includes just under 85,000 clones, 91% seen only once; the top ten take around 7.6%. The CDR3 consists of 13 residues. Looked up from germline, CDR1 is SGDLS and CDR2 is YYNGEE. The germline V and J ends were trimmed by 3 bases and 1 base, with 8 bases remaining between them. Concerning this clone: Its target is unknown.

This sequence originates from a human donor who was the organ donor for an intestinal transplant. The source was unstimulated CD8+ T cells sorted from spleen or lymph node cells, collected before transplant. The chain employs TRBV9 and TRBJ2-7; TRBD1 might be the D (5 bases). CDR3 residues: CASSGQGSYEQYF. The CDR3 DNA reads TGTGCCAGCAGCGGTCAGGGTTCCTACGAGCAGTACTTC.